The 26 T cell receptor beta chains listed next were all sequenced from one sample in a study of Graves' ophthalmopathy and Graves' hyperthyroidism. Investigators amplified TCR beta CDR3 regions from RNA transcripts. The workflow started with a first-round RT-PCR run with HTBI primers and then moved on to a second-round multiplex PCR. One entry per CDR3 protein, called by TCRdb with MiXCR from the multiplex PCR reads. Of about 700,000 distinct CDR3 sequences in the sample, about two fifths are singletons; the top ten hold over 2.5%. Sequencing input: peripheral blood. The source is an adult man with Graves' ophthalmopathy.

J is TRBJ2-5 and V is TRBV5-1, with a weak D call TRBD1 (7 bases). The germline gives CDR1 SGHRS, CDR2 YFSETQ. The CDR3 runs 15 residues. V gave up 1 base and J gave up 4 bases, with 14 bases separating them. DNA of the CDR3: TGCGCCAGCAGCTTGCAGGGGGGACATCTAGAGACCCAGTACTTC. This translates into CASSLQGGHLETQYF.

The V call is TRBV19, the J call TRBJ1-4, with 8 bases identical to TRBD1. CDR1 LNHDA and CDR2 SQIVND come from the germline V gene (reference sequence). V shed 8 bases, J shed 6 bases, and the junction held 11 bases outside the gene matches. The CDR3 sequence is 15 residues long. CDR3 protein: CASGSPGQAYEKLFF. As DNA, the CDR3 is TGTGCCAGTGGTTCCCCGGGACAGGCTTATGAAAAACTGTTTTTT.

Comment on this clonotype: This may stem from a read error, because a much larger clone lies one nucleotide away. Because the CDR3 is missing its conserved closing phenylalanine or tryptophan, this is likely a read error. The chain carries TRBV7-2 and TRBJ2-7, with 7 bases lining up with TRBD2. Germline CDR1 reads SGHTA; CDR2 reads FQGNSA. The V gene end was trimmed by 0 bases and the J gene end by 4 bases; junction bases not matched to a gene: 6. The CDR3 totals 15 residues. The CDR3 DNA sequence: TGTGCCAGCAGCTTAGCGGGGGGGGTTAGGTACGAGCAGTACCTC. Translated, it gives CASSLAGGVRYEQYL.

CDR3 nucleotide sequence: TGTGCCAGCAGCCAAGTTCTCCGCGGGGGGGCCCACGAGCAGTACTTC. Translating it yields CASSQVLRGGAHEQYF. The J gene is TRBJ2-7, the V gene TRBV4-2; 9 bases match TRBD2. Germline V CDR1 and CDR2: LGHNA, YNFKEQ. This CDR3 contains 16 residues. V shed 1 base, J shed 5 bases, and the junction held 9 bases outside the gene matches.

This clonotype was picked up a small number of times. The chain employs TRBV20-1 and TRBJ2-5, with D unclear. The CDR3 consists of 9 residues. Germline CDR1 and CDR2: DFQATT and SNEGSKA (reference sequence). V lost 7 bases and J 7 bases, leaving 7 bases between the germline ends. CDR3 sequence reads: CSVRMTQYF. CDR3 in DNA: TGCAGTGTTAGGATGACCCAGTACTTC.

Notes on this clonotype: This clone may be a read error of a much larger clone one base away. The chain recombines TRBV19 with TRBJ1-6; maybe TRBD1 (5 bases). The CDR3 loop spans 13 amino acids. Trimming cost V 8 bases and J 8 bases, with 13 bases left between them. Germline CDR1 and CDR2: LNHDA and SQIVND (reference sequence). In DNA form, the CDR3 reads TGTGCCAGTCGGGGGGTGGAGGATTCACCCCTCCACTTT. This translates into CASRGVEDSPLHF.

For this clonotype: A single base separates this from a much larger clone, so it may be a read error. The chain recombines TRBV5-1 with TRBJ1-1, with D uncertain. Per germline, CDR1 SGHRS and CDR2 YFSETQ. The V gene lost 1 base and the J gene lost 4 bases, with 14 bases spanning the gap. The CDR3 consists of 15 residues. The chain's CDR3 is CASSLSTGAGTEAFF. The CDR3 DNA sequence: TGCGCCAGCAGCTTGAGTACGGGAGCTGGCACTGAAGCTTTCTTT.

DNA of the CDR3: TGTGCCAGCCGCAATCAGCCCCAGCATTTT. Protein sequence: CASRNQPQHF. This sequence joins TRBV25-1 and TRBJ1-5; the D is unclear. The CDR3 has 10 amino acids. Germline V CDR1 and CDR2: MGHDK, SYGVNS. Trimming removed 8 bases at V and 2 bases at J, with 1 base between.

The chain joins TRBV6-6 to TRBJ1-3, with TRBD1 matching over 7 bases. Per germline, CDR1 MNHNY and CDR2 SVGAGI (reference sequence). J gave up 0 bases and V 5 bases, and 4 bases lay outside the gene matches. This CDR3 is built from 15 residues. The CDR3 DNA reads TGTGCCAGCAGTAGCAACAGGGGCTCTGGAAACACCATATATTTT. As protein: CASSSNRGSGNTIYF.

There are many counts of this clonotype. The junction does not match germline at one end; this may be a read error. J is TRBJ2-7 and V is TRBV10-3; either TRBD1 or TRBD2 may supply D (5 bases each). The germline V gene encodes CDR1 ENHRY and CDR2 SYGVKD. This CDR3 has 13 amino acids. CDR3 loop: CASSYEGTYEQYF. DNA for the CDR3: TGTGCCAGCAGTTACGAGGGGACCTACGAGCAGTACTTC.

V is TRBV7-6 and J is TRBJ2-2; TRBD1 is a possible D gene (6 bases). The ends were cut back, 6 bases at V and 4 bases at J, with 18 bases in the middle. CDR1 is SGHVS, CDR2 FNYEAQ, per germline. The CDR3 is made up of 16 amino acids. CDR3 sequence: CASSYQTGSPTGELFF. CDR3 coding DNA: TGTGCCAGCAGTTACCAAACAGGGTCGCCCACCGGGGAGCTGTTTTTT.

Many counts were recorded for this clonotype. CDR3 sequence (DNA): TGTGCCATTCGTAGTGACAGTAATCAGCCCCAGCATTTT. Its translation: CAIRSDSNQPQHF. The chain couples TRBV10-3 to TRBJ1-5, with D maybe TRBD1 (5 bases). The V gene lost 9 bases and the J gene lost 4 bases, with 13 bases spanning the gap. Germline V CDR1 and CDR2: ENHRY, SYGVKD. The length of the CDR3 is 13 residues.

This chain joins TRBV19 and TRBJ1-6, with D maybe TRBD1 (5 bases). Per germline, CDR1 LNHDA and CDR2 SQIVND (reference sequence). This CDR3 region has 16 residues. With 7 bases removed from V and 5 bases from J, the gap between germline ends came to 18 bases. CDR3 amino acids: CASTLSPRVNNSPLHF. Written as DNA, the CDR3 is TGTGCCAGTACTCTCTCCCCCAGGGTAAATAATTCACCCCTCCACTTT.

This clonotype came up a few times. V is TRBV5-4 and J is TRBJ2-7; 10 bases match TRBD2. Germline V CDR1 and CDR2: SGHNT, YYREEE (reference sequence). Trimming cost V 1 base and J 7 bases; bases outside gene matches: 11. The CDR3 covers 16 residues. The CDR3 is CASSLNWASGSGEQYF. DNA for the CDR3: TGTGCCAGCAGCTTGAATTGGGCTAGCGGGAGTGGAGAGCAGTACTTC.

The V call is TRBV29-1, the J call TRBJ1-3; 9 nucleotides agree with TRBD1. Germline values: CDR1 SQVTM, CDR2 ANQGSEA. This CDR3 is built from 15 residues. V was clipped by 7 bases and J by 4 bases; unmatched bases: 11. This CDR3 is CSAFPGTGTGNTIYF. Here the CDR3 DNA reads TGCAGCGCGTTCCCCGGGACAGGGACAGGAAACACCATATATTTT. The full variable domain, with the rest looked up from reference TRBV29-1 and TRBJ1-3, is SAVISQKPSRDICQRGTSLTIQCQVDSQVTMMFWYRQQPGQSLTLIATANQGSEATYESGFVIDKFPISRPNLTFSTLTVSNMSPEDSSIYLCSAFPGTGTGNTIYFGEGSWLTVV.

This clonotype appeared many times. The V and J genes are TRBV5-1 and TRBJ2-6; 10 bases map to TRBD1. Losses at the gene ends were 4 bases for V and 2 bases for J; bases not matched to a gene: 6. The CDR3 has 17 amino acids. CDR1 and CDR2 from the germline V gene are SGHRS and YFSETQ. CDR3 protein: CASSLGQGRTGANVLTF. For the CDR3, the DNA is TGCGCCAGCAGCCTGGGACAGGGGAGGACTGGGGCCAACGTCCTGACTTTC.

This clonotype was observed many times. V usage is TRBV7-8 and J usage is TRBJ1-4; D call uncertain. Deletions cut 4 bases from V and 8 bases from J, with 11 bases between. CDR3 size: 13 residues. The germline gives CDR1 SGHVS, CDR2 FQNEAQ. CDR3 loop: CASSSGVREKLFF. The CDR3 DNA reads as TGTGCCAGCAGCTCTGGGGTGCGGGAAAAACTGTTTTTT.

This clonotype was seen ten or more times. CDR3 sequence: CASSPRDPQETQYF. CDR3 bases: TGTGCCAGCAGTCCTCGCGATCCCCAGGAGACCCAGTACTTC. The genes are TRBV6-2 or TRBV6-3 and TRBJ2-5; the D is unclear. The CDR3 is made up of 14 amino acids. CDR1 and CDR2 from the germline V gene are MNHEY and SVGEGT. Trimming shortened V by 5 bases and J by 5 bases, and 15 bases separated the two germline ends.

The sample holds many counts of this clonotype. The V call is TRBV7-6, the J call TRBJ1-4, with D possibly being TRBD1 (5 bases). V was clipped by 1 base and J by 8 bases, with 14 bases between them. Germline CDR1 SGHVS, CDR2 FNYEAQ. CDR3 size: 15 residues. This chain's CDR3 is CASSLGSGEVEKLFF. In DNA form, the CDR3 reads TGTGCCAGCAGCTTAGGATCGGGGGAGGTGGAAAAACTGTTTTTT.

The chain couples TRBV6-1 to TRBJ2-5; D remains unclear. V was shortened by 4 bases and J by 7 bases, with 4 bases between the two germline ends. The germline gives CDR1 MNHNS, CDR2 SASEGT. The CDR3 loop spans 10 amino acids. The DNA of the CDR3 is TGTGCCAGCAGTGGGGGGACCCAGTACTTC. Protein: CASSGGTQYF.

Notes on this clonotype: It may be a read error: a sequence one base away is much more abundant. The chain carries TRBV5-1 and TRBJ1-6; D is perhaps TRBD1 (6 bases). Per germline, CDR1 SGHRS and CDR2 YFSETQ. V was clipped by 9 bases and J by 5 bases, with 18 bases between them. The CDR3 loop spans 15 amino acids. CDR3 in DNA: TGCGCCAACAGGGACGGAGGGACGAATAATTCACCCCTCCACTTT. The encoded protein is CANRDGGTNNSPLHF.

As to this clonotype: The junction departs from germline at one end; a sequencing error may be responsible. The gene calls are TRBV7-9 and TRBJ2-5; 10 nucleotides match TRBD2. Per the germline V gene, CDR1 is SEHNR and CDR2 is FQNEAQ (reference sequence). This CDR3 is 17 amino acids long. CDR3 sequence: CASRTSGSGSASETQYF. The CDR3 coding sequence is TGCGCCAGCCGGACTAGCGGTAGTGGCAGCGCTTCAGAGACCCAGTACTTC.

This clonotype was observed a handful of times. This chain uses TRBV6-5 with TRBJ1-1; TRBD1 matches 7 bases. This CDR3 is built from 16 residues. CDR1 is MNHEY and CDR2 is SVGAGI in the germline V gene. J lost 3 bases, V lost 4 bases, and 11 bases had no gene match. The DNA of the CDR3 is TGTGCCAGCAGTTTATCGCCTACAGGGGAGTACACTGAAGCTTTCTTT. Protein sequence: CASSLSPTGEYTEAFF.

This chain links TRBV7-9 with TRBJ1-3; D is perhaps TRBD1 (6 bases). This CDR3 comprises 16 residues. Trimming took off 5 bases at V and 4 bases at J, with 18 bases between the two ends. Germline V gene data show CDR1 as SEHNR and CDR2 as FQNEAQ (reference sequence). The CDR3 bases are TGTGCCAGCAGCAATGGACAGACGGGGACCGGAAACACCATATATTTT. Protein product: CASSNGQTGTGNTIYF.

Points on this clonotype: Its ends do not fully match the called genes, so a read error is possible. The chain combines TRBV29-1 with TRBJ2-7; possibly TRBD2 for D (5 bases). The CDR3 has 9 amino acids. Looked up from germline, CDR1 is SQVTM and CDR2 is ANQGSEA. The CDR3 DNA reads TGCAGCGCGGCCGGGGAGCAGCACTTC. The encoded protein is CSAAGEQHF.

This clonotype was counted at least ten times. V is TRBV29-1 and J is TRBJ2-2, with D perhaps being TRBD1 or TRBD2 (6 bases each). V gave up 7 bases and J gave up 6 bases, with 9 bases separating them. Germline CDR1 reads SQVTM; CDR2 reads ANQGSEA. The CDR3 consists of 11 residues. Written as DNA, the CDR3 is TGCAGCGCGAGGGGGGCCGGGGAGCTGTTTTTT. Translation gives CSARGAGELFF.